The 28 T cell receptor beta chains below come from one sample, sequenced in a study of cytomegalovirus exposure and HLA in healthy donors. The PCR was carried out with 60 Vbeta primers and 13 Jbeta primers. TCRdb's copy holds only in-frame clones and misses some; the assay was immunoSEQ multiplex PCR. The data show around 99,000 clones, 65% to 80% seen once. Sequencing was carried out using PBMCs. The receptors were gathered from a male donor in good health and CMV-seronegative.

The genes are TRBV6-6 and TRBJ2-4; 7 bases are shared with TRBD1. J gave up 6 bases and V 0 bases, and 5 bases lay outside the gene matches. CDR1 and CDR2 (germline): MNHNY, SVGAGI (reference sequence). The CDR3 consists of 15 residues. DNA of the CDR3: TGTGCCAGCAGTTACTCGGGACAGCCTATAAACATTCAGTACTTC. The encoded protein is CASSYSGQPINIQYF.

The CDR3 here is CASSPLGQEGDLYGYTF. The DNA for the CDR3 is TGTGCCAGCAGCCCCTTGGGACAGGAAGGGGATCTCTATGGCTACACCTTC. This chain connects TRBV7-9 to TRBJ1-2; 8 nucleotides agree with TRBD1. This CDR3 is 17 amino acids long. Per germline, CDR1 SEHNR and CDR2 FQNEAQ (reference sequence). Trimming cost V 5 bases and J 4 bases; bases outside gene matches: 15.

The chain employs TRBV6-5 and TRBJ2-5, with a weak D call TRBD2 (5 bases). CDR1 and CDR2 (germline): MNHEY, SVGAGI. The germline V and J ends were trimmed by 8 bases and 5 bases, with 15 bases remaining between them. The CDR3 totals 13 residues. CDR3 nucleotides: TGTGCCAGCTCCAGGACTCGATGGGAGACCCAGTACTTC. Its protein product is CASSRTRWETQYF.

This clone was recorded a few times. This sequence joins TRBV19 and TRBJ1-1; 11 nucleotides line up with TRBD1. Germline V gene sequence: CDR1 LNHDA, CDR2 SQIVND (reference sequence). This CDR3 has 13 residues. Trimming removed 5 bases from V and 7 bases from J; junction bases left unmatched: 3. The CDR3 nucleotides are TGTGCCAGTAGTGGACAGGGGGCGGTTGAAGCTTTCTTT. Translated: CASSGQGAVEAFF.

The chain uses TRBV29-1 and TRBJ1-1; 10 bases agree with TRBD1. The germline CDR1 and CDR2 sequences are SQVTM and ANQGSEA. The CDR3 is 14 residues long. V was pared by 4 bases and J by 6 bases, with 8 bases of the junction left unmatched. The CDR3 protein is CSVGGTGVDSEAFF. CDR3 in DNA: TGCAGCGTTGGAGGGACAGGGGTGGACTCTGAAGCTTTCTTT. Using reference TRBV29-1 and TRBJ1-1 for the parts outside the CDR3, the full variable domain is SAVISQKPSRDICQRGTSLTIQCQVDSQVTMMFWYRQQPGQSLTLIATANQGSEATYESGFVIDKFPISRPNLTFSTLTVSNMSPEDSSIYLCSVGGTGVDSEAFFGQGTRLTVV.

The CDR3 reads CASSVQTSDYNEQFF. CDR3 in DNA: TGTGCCAGCAGCGTACAAACTAGCGATTACAATGAGCAGTTCTTC. This rearrangement joins TRBV9 to TRBJ2-1; TRBD2 matches 7 bases. The CDR3 is made up of 15 amino acids. From germline, CDR1 is SGDLS and CDR2 YYNGEE. Trimming took 1 base from V and 4 from J; bases not matched to a gene: 5.

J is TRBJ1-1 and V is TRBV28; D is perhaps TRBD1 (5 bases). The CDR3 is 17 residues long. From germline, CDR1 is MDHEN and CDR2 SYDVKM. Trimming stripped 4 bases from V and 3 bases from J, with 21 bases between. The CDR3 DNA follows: TGTGCCAGCAGTTCTGTGGTAATGAGGGAGGGGCACACTGAAGCTTTCTTT. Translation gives CASSSVVMREGHTEAFF. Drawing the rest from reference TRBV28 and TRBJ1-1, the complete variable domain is DVKVTQSSRYLVKRTGEKVFLECVQDMDHENMFWYRQDPGLGLRLIYFSYDVKMKEKGDIPEGYSVSREKKERFSLILESASTNQTSMYLCASSSVVMREGHTEAFFGQGTRLTVV.

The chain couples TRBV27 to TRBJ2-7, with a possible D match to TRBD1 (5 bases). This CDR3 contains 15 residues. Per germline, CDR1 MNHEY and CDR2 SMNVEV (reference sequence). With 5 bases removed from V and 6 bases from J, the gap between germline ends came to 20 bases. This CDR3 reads CASSPSGFHFGEQYF. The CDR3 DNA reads TGTGCCAGCAGTCCGTCAGGGTTCCACTTTGGCGAGCAGTACTTC.

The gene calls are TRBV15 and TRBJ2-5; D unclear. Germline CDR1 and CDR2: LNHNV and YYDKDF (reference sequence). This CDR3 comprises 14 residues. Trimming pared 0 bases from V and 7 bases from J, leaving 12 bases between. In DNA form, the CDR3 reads TGTGCCACCAGCAGAGAAGACTGGAGTGGGACCCAGTACTTC. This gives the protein CATSREDWSGTQYF.

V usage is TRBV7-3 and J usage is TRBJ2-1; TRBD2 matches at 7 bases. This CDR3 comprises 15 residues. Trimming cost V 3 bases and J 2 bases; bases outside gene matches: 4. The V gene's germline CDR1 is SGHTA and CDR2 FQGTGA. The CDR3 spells CASSFTGGPYNEQFF. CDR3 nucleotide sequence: TGTGCCAGCAGCTTCACGGGAGGACCCTACAATGAGCAGTTCTTC.

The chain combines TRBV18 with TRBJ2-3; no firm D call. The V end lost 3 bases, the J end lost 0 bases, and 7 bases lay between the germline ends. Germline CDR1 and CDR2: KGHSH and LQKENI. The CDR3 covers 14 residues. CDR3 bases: TGTGCCAGCTCACCTAAACAGAGCACAGATACGCAGTATTTT. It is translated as CASSPKQSTDTQYF. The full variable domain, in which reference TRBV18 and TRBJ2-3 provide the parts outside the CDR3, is NAGVMQNPRHLVRRRGQEARLRCSPMKGHSHVYWYRQLPEEGLKFMVYLQKENIIDESGMPKERFSAEFPKEGPSILRIQQVVRGDSAAYFCASSPKQSTDTQYFGPGTRLTVL.

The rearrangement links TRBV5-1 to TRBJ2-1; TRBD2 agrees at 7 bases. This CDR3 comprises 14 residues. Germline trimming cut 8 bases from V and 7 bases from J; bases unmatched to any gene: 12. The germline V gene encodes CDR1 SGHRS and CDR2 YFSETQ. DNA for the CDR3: TGCGCCAGGATTGGAGCGGGGTTGGGGAATGAGCAGTTCTTC. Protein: CARIGAGLGNEQFF.

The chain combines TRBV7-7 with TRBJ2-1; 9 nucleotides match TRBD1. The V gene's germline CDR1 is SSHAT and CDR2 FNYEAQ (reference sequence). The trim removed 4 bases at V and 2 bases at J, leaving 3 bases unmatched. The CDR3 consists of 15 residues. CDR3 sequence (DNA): TGTGCCAGCAGCTCCGGGACAGGGCCCTACAATGAGCAGTTCTTC. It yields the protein CASSSGTGPYNEQFF.

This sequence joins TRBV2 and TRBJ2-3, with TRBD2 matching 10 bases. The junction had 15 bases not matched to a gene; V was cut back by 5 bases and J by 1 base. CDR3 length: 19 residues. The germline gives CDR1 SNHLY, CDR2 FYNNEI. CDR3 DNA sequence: TGTGCCAGCAGTATCCCGCTAGCGGGAGTCACGGGGGGCACAGATACGCAGTATTTT. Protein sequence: CASSIPLAGVTGGTDTQYF. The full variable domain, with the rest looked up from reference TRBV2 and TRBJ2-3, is EPEVTQTPSHQVTQMGQEVILRCVPISNHLYFYWYRQILGQKVEFLVSFYNNEISEKSEIFDDQFSVERPDGSNFTLKIRSTKLEDSAMYFCASSIPLAGVTGGTDTQYFGPGTRLTVL.

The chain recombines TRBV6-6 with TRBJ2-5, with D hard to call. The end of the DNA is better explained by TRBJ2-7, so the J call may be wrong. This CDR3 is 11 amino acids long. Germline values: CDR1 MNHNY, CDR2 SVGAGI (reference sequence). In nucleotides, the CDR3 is TGTGCCAGCAGAACCATCTACGAGCAGTACTTC. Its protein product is CASRTIYEQYF.

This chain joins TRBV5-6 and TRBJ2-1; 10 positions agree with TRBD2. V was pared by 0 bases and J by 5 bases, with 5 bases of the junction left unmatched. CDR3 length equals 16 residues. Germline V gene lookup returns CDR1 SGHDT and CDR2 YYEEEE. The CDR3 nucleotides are TGTGCCAGCAGCTTGGTTGGGCTAGCGGGGGACAATGAGCAGTTCTTC. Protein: CASSLVGLAGDNEQFF.

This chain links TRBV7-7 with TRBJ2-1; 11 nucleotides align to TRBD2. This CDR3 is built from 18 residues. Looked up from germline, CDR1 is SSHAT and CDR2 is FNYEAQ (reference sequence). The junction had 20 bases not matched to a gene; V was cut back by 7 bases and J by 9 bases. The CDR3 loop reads CASTPGIALAGGFGEQFF. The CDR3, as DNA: TGTGCCAGCACCCCCGGAATAGCGCTAGCGGGAGGATTTGGTGAGCAGTTCTTC.

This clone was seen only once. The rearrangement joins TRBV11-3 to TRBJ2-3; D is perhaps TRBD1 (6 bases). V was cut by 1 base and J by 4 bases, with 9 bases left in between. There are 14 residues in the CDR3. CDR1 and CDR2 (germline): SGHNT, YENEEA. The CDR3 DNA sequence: TGTGCCAGCAGCTTAGGCAGGGGACCAGATACGCAGTATTTT. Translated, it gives CASSLGRGPDTQYF.

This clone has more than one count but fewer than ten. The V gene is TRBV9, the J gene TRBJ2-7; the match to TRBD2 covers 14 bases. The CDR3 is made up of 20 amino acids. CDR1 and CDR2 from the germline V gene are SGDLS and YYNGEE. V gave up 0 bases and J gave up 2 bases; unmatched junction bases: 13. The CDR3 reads CASSVGATGTSGRGTYEQYF. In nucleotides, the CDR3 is TGTGCCAGCAGCGTAGGTGCTACCGGGACTAGCGGGAGAGGAACCTACGAGCAGTACTTC.

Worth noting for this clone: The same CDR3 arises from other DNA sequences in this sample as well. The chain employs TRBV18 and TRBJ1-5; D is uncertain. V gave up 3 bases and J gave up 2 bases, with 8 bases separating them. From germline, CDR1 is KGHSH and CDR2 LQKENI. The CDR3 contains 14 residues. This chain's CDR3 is CASSPSGGNQPQHF. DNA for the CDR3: TGTGCCAGCTCACCGAGCGGGGGCAATCAGCCCCAGCATTTT.

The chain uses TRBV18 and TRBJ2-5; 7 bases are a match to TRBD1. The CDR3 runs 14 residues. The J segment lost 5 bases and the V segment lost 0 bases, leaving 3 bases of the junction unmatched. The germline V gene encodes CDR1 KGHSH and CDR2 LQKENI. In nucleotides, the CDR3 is TGTGCCAGCTCACCACCGACAGGGCGGGAGACCCAGTACTTC. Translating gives CASSPPTGRETQYF.

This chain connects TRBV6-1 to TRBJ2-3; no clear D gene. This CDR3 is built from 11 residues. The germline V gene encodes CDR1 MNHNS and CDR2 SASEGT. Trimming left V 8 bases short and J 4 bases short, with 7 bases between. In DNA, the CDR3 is TGTGCCAGCGTATTCCCAGATACGCAGTATTTT. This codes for CASVFPDTQYF.

This CDR3 is CASSEGQALETQYF. CDR3 nucleotides: TGTGCCAGCAGTGAAGGGCAGGCCCTGGAGACCCAGTACTTC. This rearrangement joins TRBV2 to TRBJ2-5, with D unresolved. The V end was cut by 1 base, the J end by 5 bases, with 11 bases between. The CDR3 has 14 residues. Per the germline V gene, CDR1 is SNHLY and CDR2 is FYNNEI.

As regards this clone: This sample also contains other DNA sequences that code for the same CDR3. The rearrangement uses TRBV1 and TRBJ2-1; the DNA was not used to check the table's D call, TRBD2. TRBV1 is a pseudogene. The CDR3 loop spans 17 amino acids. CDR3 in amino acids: CTSSHDKASGAYNEQFF. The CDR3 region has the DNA TGCACCAGCAGCCATGATAAGGCTAGCGGGGCGTACAATGAGCAGTTCTTC.

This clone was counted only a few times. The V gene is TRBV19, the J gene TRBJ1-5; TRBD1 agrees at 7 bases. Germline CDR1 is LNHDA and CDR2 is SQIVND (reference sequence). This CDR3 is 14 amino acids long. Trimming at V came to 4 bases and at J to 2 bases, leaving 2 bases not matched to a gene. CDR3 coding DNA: TGTGCCAGTAGTACTGACAGGGGCAATCAGCCCCAGCATTTT. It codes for CASSTDRGNQPQHF.

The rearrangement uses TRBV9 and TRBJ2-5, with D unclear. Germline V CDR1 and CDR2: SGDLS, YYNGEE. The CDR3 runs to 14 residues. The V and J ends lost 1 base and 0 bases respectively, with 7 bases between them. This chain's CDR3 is CASSVRGYQETQYF. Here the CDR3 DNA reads TGTGCCAGCAGCGTAAGAGGCTACCAAGAGACCCAGTACTTC.

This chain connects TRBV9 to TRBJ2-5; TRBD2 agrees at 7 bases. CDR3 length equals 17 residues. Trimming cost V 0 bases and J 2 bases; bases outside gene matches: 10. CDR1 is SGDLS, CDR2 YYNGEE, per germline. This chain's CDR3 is CASSVGTGGLGQETQYF. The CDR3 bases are TGTGCCAGCAGCGTAGGGACGGGGGGTTTAGGGCAAGAGACCCAGTACTTC.

In DNA form, the CDR3 reads TGTGCCAGTAACTCGGGACAAGGGGTAAATAACTATGGCTACACCTTC. Its protein is CASNSGQGVNNYGYTF. The V gene is TRBV19, the J gene TRBJ1-2; possible D gene TRBD1, 6 bases. Germline assignment: CDR1 LNHDA and CDR2 SQIVND (reference sequence). The CDR3 loop spans 16 amino acids. Between the trimmed V and J ends, which lost 7 bases and 1 base, there was a span of 19 bases.